This T cell receptor beta chain derives from a study of patients and donors after allogeneic stem cell transplantation. MiXCR, applied by TCRdb to the RT-PCR reads, yields one record per CDR3 protein. The sample holds 50,000 to 60,000 distinct CDR3 sequences; less than 15% are singletons and the top ten take around a third. Germline-derived CDR1 and CDR2 are SGHDT and YYEEEE. The CDR3 has 14 residues. The V gene lost 1 base and the J gene lost 3 bases, with 10 bases spanning the gap. The chain carries TRBV5-6 and TRBJ1-1, with TRBD1 as a possible D gene (6 bases). The TCR was taken from a human donor who was either an allogeneic HSCT recipient or a stem cell or donor lymphocyte infusion donor (not recorded which). It is not recorded whose cells these are; they may come from a transplant donor. Input material: blood, either unsorted or a sorted T cell fraction (not recorded which). CDR3 sequence reads: CASSLRGGYTEAFF. The CDR3 nucleotides read TGTGCCAGCAGCTTGAGGGGGGGTTACACTGAAGCTTTCTTT.